Listed below are T cell receptor beta chains from one sample, sequenced in a study of OX40 agonist ivuxolimab in advanced cancers. Clones were sequenced by immunoSEQ multiplex PCR, and TCRdb holds only the in-frame ones, with some missing. The sample shows tens of thousands of clones, roughly nine tenths of them seen only once. This specimen was CD4+ or CD8+ T cells sorted from blood, taken in a trial of the OX40 agonist ivuxolimab. Receptors were obtained from an adult with an advanced solid tumor such as melanoma, head and neck, liver or kidney cancer. Both conserved end residues are part of each CDR3. A D gene is named only where the DNA matches it firmly. Some rows mark clone size as missing; the rest say once, few, many or name a class of expanded clone.

j_call clone_size v_call d_call cdr3_nt cdr3_aa
TRBJ2-7 NA TRBV7-8 NA TGTGCCAGCAGCTTAGCGGACTCAACCTACGAGCAGTACTTC CASSLADSTYEQYF
TRBJ2-1 NA TRBV7-6 NA TGTGCCAGCAGCTTATGGTCTAGCTCCTACAATGAGCAGTTCTTC CASSLWSSSYNEQFF
TRBJ2-1 NA TRBV28 NA TGTGCCACCGAGACCAATGAGCAGTTCTTC CATETNEQFF
TRBJ2-1 NA TRBV27 TRBD2 TGTGCCAGTAGTTTCCACAAGACTAGCGGGACTGAGCAGTTCTTC CASSFHKTSGTEQFF
TRBJ1-5 NA TRBV7-6 TRBD1 TGTGCCAGCAGCAGCACGCCGGGACAGCTCGTCGGTAGCGATCAGCCCCAGCATTTT CASSSTPGQLVGSDQPQHF
TRBJ2-7 once TRBV27 NA TGTGCCAGCAGTTCCGGGACTCCCAAGGGGGAGCAGTACTTC CASSSGTPKGEQYF
TRBJ1-1 NA TRBV30 NA TGTGCCTGGAGTGGGAGCACTGAAGCTTTCTTT CAWSGSTEAFF
TRBJ2-3 once TRBV4-3 NA TGCGCCAGCAGCCAAGACAGGACCCCTAGGAATACGCAGTATTTT CASSQDRTPRNTQYF
TRBJ2-3 NA TRBV7-9 NA TGTGCCAGCAGCTCCGGGACCCTTACTAGCACAGATACGCAGTATTTT CASSSGTLTSTDTQYF
TRBJ1-2 NA TRBV29-1 TRBD1 TGCAGCGTTCTGTCTGGACAGGGGGCGCGCGGCTATGGCTACACCTTC CSVLSGQGARGYGYTF
TRBJ1-5 NA TRBV7-8 NA TGTGCCAGCAGCCCGACTAGGACATATAGCAATCAGCCCCAGCATTTT CASSPTRTYSNQPQHF
TRBJ2-7 NA TRBV4-1 NA TGCGCCAGCAGCCAAGATCTTGACCTTGCTTACGAGCAGTACTTC CASSQDLDLAYEQYF
TRBJ1-4 NA TRBV16 NA TGTGCCAGCAGCCAATACCGCCAGGCTAATGAAAAACTGTTTTTT CASSQYRQANEKLFF
TRBJ2-3 NA TRBV7-4 TRBD2 TGTGCCAGCAGCTTAGGAATGCAGGACCGGGAGGGTACAGATACGCAGTATTTT CASSLGMQDREGTDTQYF
TRBJ2-7 NA TRBV4-3 NA TGCGCCAGCAGCCAAGATTCTAAAGGGTACGAGCAGTACTTC CASSQDSKGYEQYF
TRBJ2-1 NA TRBV19 NA TGTGCCAGCCGCTTAAACGACAAGCAGTTCTTC CASRLNDKQFF
TRBJ2-7 NA TRBV10-3 NA TGTGCCATCAATGCCCCACCATTCTACGAGCAGTACTTC CAINAPPFYEQYF
TRBJ1-1 NA TRBV7-2 NA TGTGCCAGCAGCTTTGGAAACACTGAAGCTTTCTTT CASSFGNTEAFF
TRBJ2-1 NA TRBV28 TRBD1 TGTGCCAGCAGTTTAGGGACAGGGACGTTCGATGAGCAGTTCTTC CASSLGTGTFDEQFF
TRBJ2-7 NA TRBV5-6 TRBD1 TGTGCCAGCAGTTTTCCGGGACAGAACTACGAGCAGTACTTC CASSFPGQNYEQYF
TRBJ2-5 few TRBV7-9 NA TGTGCCAGCAGCTTTCAGCGGAAAGAGACCCAGTACTTC CASSFQRKETQYF
TRBJ2-3 NA TRBV28 NA TGTGCCAGCAGTTTGAGGGACCTAGAAGCAGATACGCAGTATTTT CASSLRDLEADTQYF
TRBJ2-7 once TRBV27 NA TGTGCCAGCAGTTTAGTACGGGAGAGCGAGCAGTACTTC CASSLVRESEQYF
TRBJ2-6 NA TRBV21-1 NA TGTGCCAGCAGCGGGACAGGGGGCTCTGGGGCCAACGTCCTGACTTTC CASSGTGGSGANVLTF
TRBJ1-2 NA TRBV19 TRBD1 TGTGCCAGTCGTTATCTGGGACAGAACTATGGCTACACCTTC CASRYLGQNYGYTF
TRBJ2-7 NA TRBV5-6 NA TGTGCCAGCAGCTTGGGTCGGGGCGGGCTCCACGAGCAGTACTTC CASSLGRGGLHEQYF
TRBJ2-7 NA TRBV5-8 TRBD1 TGTGCCAGCAGTAACGGACAGGGCTACGAGCAGTACTTC CASSNGQGYEQYF
TRBJ2-1 medium-sized TRBV7-8 NA TGTGCCAGCAGCCAACAGCTTACTAGTGAGCAGTTCTTC CASSQQLTSEQFF
TRBJ2-5 NA TRBV5-5 TRBD2 TGTGCCAGCAGCTTGCGGCTAGCGGGGATCCAAGAGACCCAGTACTTC CASSLRLAGIQETQYF
TRBJ2-7 NA TRBV7-8 TRBD2 TGTGCCAGCAGCTTAGAGGGGACTAGTAATCACGAGCAGTACTTC CASSLEGTSNHEQYF
TRBJ1-2 NA TRBV5-4 TRBD1 TGTGCCAGCAGCGCGGGGGACAGGGCAGATGGCTACACCTTC CASSAGDRADGYTF
TRBJ2-7 NA TRBV4-3 TRBD1 TGCGCCAGCAGCCAAGATCGGACAGGGGCCACCTACGAGCAGTACTTC CASSQDRTGATYEQYF
TRBJ1-4 NA TRBV28 NA TGTGCCAGCAGGGTGGGGCGTCTGACTAATGAAAAACTGTTTTTT CASRVGRLTNEKLFF
TRBJ2-7 NA TRBV4-3 TRBD2 TGCGCCAGCAGCCAAGATCTAGCGGGGATCTACGAGCAGTACTTC CASSQDLAGIYEQYF
TRBJ1-5 few TRBV19 NA TGTGCCAGTACCTCGGGGCTGACCCTTGGAGGAAATCAGCCCCAGCATTTT CASTSGLTLGGNQPQHF
TRBJ2-7 once TRBV27 NA TGTGCCAGCAGTTTAGGGTGGGGAGACCCCTACGAGCAGTACTTC CASSLGWGDPYEQYF
TRBJ2-1 NA TRBV28 TRBD2 TGTGCCAGCAGCACTAGCGGGAGAGACGATGAGCAGTTCTTC CASSTSGRDDEQFF
TRBJ2-2 NA TRBV7-8 TRBD1 TGTGCCAGCAGCAGGGAAGGGGGCGCCGGGGAGCTGTTTTTT CASSREGGAGELFF
TRBJ1-5 NA TRBV7-2 TRBD1 TGTGCCAGCAGCACAGGGGCGGGCAATCAGCCCCAGCATTTT CASSTGAGNQPQHF
TRBJ2-2 NA TRBV7-8 NA TGTGCCAGCAGCTTAGCTTCGGGGGCCGGCACCGGGGAGCTGTTTTTT CASSLASGAGTGELFF
TRBJ2-7 NA TRBV28 NA TGTGCCAGCAGCTGGCTCCTCGGGGCCTACGAGCAGTACTTC CASSWLLGAYEQYF
TRBJ1-2 NA TRBV5-1 TRBD1 TGCGCCAGCAGCCGAACAGGGGGCACAAACTATGGCTACACCTTC CASSRTGGTNYGYTF
TRBJ2-3 NA TRBV28 NA TGTGCCAGCAGTTTGTATCGGGGAAGCACAGATACGCAGTATTTT CASSLYRGSTDTQYF
TRBJ2-5 NA TRBV7-9 NA TGTGCCAGCAGCTTAGCGGGACTGTTGGAGGAGACCCAGTACTTC CASSLAGLLEETQYF
TRBJ1-2 NA TRBV4-3 NA TGCGCCAGCAGCCAAGACTCAGGGACTAACTATGGCTACACCTTC CASSQDSGTNYGYTF
TRBJ2-2 NA TRBV7-9 NA TGTGCCAGCAGCTTAGGACATCACACCGGGGAGCTGTTTTTT CASSLGHHTGELFF
TRBJ2-7 NA TRBV4-1 TRBD2 TGCGCCAGCAGCCAAGAGAGCGGGAGAGTGGACGAGCAGTACTTC CASSQESGRVDEQYF
TRBJ2-3 NA TRBV19 NA TGTGCCAGTAGTATCGTCCTCGGGGCAGATACGCAGTATTTT CASSIVLGADTQYF
TRBJ2-1 NA TRBV19 TRBD2 TGTGCCAGTAGTACCGGTGCTAGCGGGAGTCTGGATGAGCAGTTCTTC CASSTGASGSLDEQFF
TRBJ2-7 NA TRBV5-1 TRBD1 TGCGCCAGCAGCCTGGAGGCCCAGGGGGCGGAAGAGCAGTACTTC CASSLEAQGAEEQYF
TRBJ1-1 NA TRBV4-1 NA TGCGCCAGCAGCCAAGAGGGAGGTCACGGCAACACTGAAGCTTTCTTT CASSQEGGHGNTEAFF
TRBJ2-1 once TRBV28 NA TGTGCCGTCGCGTCCCGGCTGGATGAGCAGTTCTTC CAVASRLDEQFF
TRBJ2-7 NA TRBV7-2 NA TGTGCCAGCAGCGGACTACCCTCCTACGAGCAGTACTTC CASSGLPSYEQYF
TRBJ2-5 NA TRBV28 TRBD1 TGTGCCAGCAGGACAGGGAGAGAGACCCAGTACTTC CASRTGRETQYF
TRBJ2-2 NA TRBV11-2 NA TGTGCCCCGAGGGTAAGGGCCGGGGAGCTGTTTTTT CAPRVRAGELFF